This T cell receptor beta chain was sequenced in a study of patients and donors after allogeneic stem cell transplantation (dated by TCRdb to the early 2020s). The CDR3 starts with the cysteine, ends with the phenylalanine, and has 13 residues. The DNA shown is the 39-base CDR3, in frame from base 1. Cut back by 2 bases and 7 bases, the V and J ends lie 8 bases apart. The germline V gene provides CDR1 LGHNA and CDR2 YNFKEQ. This clonotype appeared once. What this receptor recognizes is not known. Per-nucleotide qualities are absent, and no much larger clonotype sits a single base away. Single-read evidence is weak. The library was produced with RT-PCR. TCRdb shows the sequencer as NextSeq 550. TCRdb reanalyzed the raw reads on its own, using fastp at Q25 for trimming and MiXCR for clone calling, and kept in-frame beta chains. Every entry covers one CDR3 protein and lists the most common genes and DNA from its rows. The sample profile shows about a million distinct CDR3 sequences; roughly 17% of them were found once. Clones ranked in the top ten supply around 6% of the sample.

Sequenced material: blood, either unsorted or a sorted T cell fraction (not recorded which). The chain was built from TRBV4-2 and TRBJ2-2; the D gene identity is not certain. The TCR comes from a human donor who was either an allogeneic HSCT recipient or a stem cell or donor lymphocyte infusion donor (not recorded which). It is not recorded whose cells these are; they may come from a transplant donor. The nucleotide sequence reads as follows: TGTGCCAGCAGCCAATATTGGAACGGGGAGCTGTTTTTT. It translates as CASSQYWNGELFF.